Following are 3 T cell receptor beta chains from one sample sequenced in a study of identical twins. TCRdb redid the calling of the 5' RACE reads with MiXCR, one entry per CDR3 protein. Of fewer than 800,000 distinct CDR3 sequences listed, 7.1% are singletons. A further study also used this sample, focusing on yellow fever vaccine responses in identical twins.

The sample taken for sequencing was PBMCs. These receptor sequences come from a woman between 18 and 30 years old in good health.

The chain is built from TRBV20-1 and TRBJ2-5; 12 bases map to TRBD2. The V segment lost 6 bases and the J segment 4 bases; nucleotides outside the gene matches: 9. CDR3 length equals 15 residues. Germline V gene sequence: CDR1 DFQATT, CDR2 SNEGSKA (reference sequence). The chain's CDR3 is CSADQTSGGLETQYF. The CDR3 bases are TGCAGTGCGGATCAGACTAGCGGGGGCCTAGAGACCCAGTACTTC.

In its sample, this clonotype was seen many times. The rearrangement links TRBV12-3 or TRBV12-4 to TRBJ1-4; TRBD1 might be the D (5 bases). The CDR3 runs to 14 residues. Trimming took 5 bases from V and 4 from J, leaving 11 bases between them. In DNA form, the CDR3 reads TGTGCCAGCAGTCCGGGGCGGATTAATGAAAAACTGTTTTTT. Translated, it gives CASSPGRINEKLFF.

This clonotype was detected many times. The rearrangement joins TRBV5-6 to TRBJ2-7; the match to TRBD1 covers 8 bases. CDR1 is SGHDT, CDR2 YYEEEE, per germline. With 4 bases clipped from V and 6 bases from J, the junction kept 9 bases outside the gene matches. The CDR3 consists of 14 residues. This CDR3 is CASSTFQGASEQYF. Here the CDR3 DNA reads TGTGCCAGCAGCACCTTCCAGGGGGCGAGCGAGCAGTACTTC.